This entry features one TCR beta chain sequence. Its target is not known. The protocol was immunoSEQ multiplex PCR, while the TCRdb copy is restricted to in-frame clones and leaves out a portion. In the table there are 95,000 or so clones, 70% to 90% of which are singletons. In germline, CDR1 is SGHVS, CDR2 FQNEAQ. Trimming took 0 bases from V and 8 from J, leaving 8 bases between them. The CDR3 contains 14 residues. The data were taken from a study of T cell responses to AZD1222 COVID-19 vaccine. Study results and caveats: Donors in the cohort were predominantly white British and more often female, and clonal diversity was possibly underestimated. Variant regions that are unmutated are reportedly the target of nearly half of spike-specific TCRs. Baseline serology detected seropositivity in only a handful of AZD1222 recipients. Repertoires were sampled only after the peak T cell response.

V is TRBV7-8 and J is TRBJ1-6; D not resolved. The TCR sequence derives from an adult in good health. Here the sequenced sample was peripheral blood, taken on day 0 of AZD1222 vaccination. The CDR3 reads CASSLAGRDSPLHF. CDR3 in DNA: TGTGCCAGCAGCTTAGCAGGGAGGGATTCACCCCTCCACTTT.